This T cell receptor (beta chain) was identified in a study of OX40 agonist ivuxolimab in advanced cancers. Across the whole study: The study gave patients intravenous ivuxolimab at 0.01 to 10 mg/kg every 2 weeks. General study results and limits: Among the lowest peripheral clonal expansion occurred in 0.1-3.0 mg/kg partial responders.

As regards this clone: The antigen is not known.

Germline V gives CDR1 SGHDT, CDR2 YYEEEE. V lost 6 bases and J 2 bases, leaving 17 bases between the germline ends. CDR3 length: 15 amino acids. Assay: immunoSEQ multiplex PCR; the TCRdb copy retains only in-frame clones and omits some. The data contain around 40,000 clones, around 88% of them seen just once; the ten biggest clones take up 0.38%. This chain connects TRBV5-6 to TRBJ1-1; D is ambiguous. This specimen consisted of CD4+ or CD8+ T cells sorted from blood, obtained in a trial of the OX40 agonist ivuxolimab. This TCR was recovered from an adult with an advanced solid tumor such as melanoma, head and neck, liver or kidney cancer. The CDR3 sequence: CASNPQAGGNTEAFF. In DNA form, the CDR3 reads TGTGCCAGCAACCCTCAGGCAGGAGGAAACACTGAAGCTTTCTTT.